The rows below give T cell receptor beta chains drawn from one sample of a study of T cells in Graves' hyperthyroidism and ophthalmopathy. TCRdb reprocessed the multiplex PCR reads with MiXCR, giving one entry per CDR3 protein. The sample carries roughly 500,000 distinct CDR3 sequences, 14% recorded once. The material sequenced was blood. These receptor sequences come from a woman in her twenties or thirties with Graves' hyperthyroidism that later progressed to Graves' ophthalmopathy. Both conserved end residues are part of each CDR3. The D gene is left open where the match is weak. Some rows mark clone size as missing; the rest say once, few, many or name a class of expanded clone.

V: TRBV5-1
J: TRBJ1-1
size: many
D: -
CDR3: CASSSARVRNTEAFF
DNA: TGCGCCAGCAGCTCTGCCAGGGTGAGGAACACTGAAGCTTTCTTT

V: TRBV20-1
J: TRBJ2-2
size: many
D: -
CDR3: CSARRGAANTGELFF
DNA: TGCAGTGCCCGGCGCGGAGCCGCGAACACCGGGGAGCTGTTTTTT

V: TRBV11-3
J: TRBJ2-1
size: many
D: -
CDR3: CASSLGARWDEQFF
DNA: TGTGCCAGCAGCTTAGGGGCCCGCTGGGATGAGCAGTTCTTC

V: TRBV12-3/TRBV12-4
J: TRBJ2-2
size: few
D: TRBD1
CDR3: CASSFWTGSAGELFF
DNA: TGTGCCAGCAGTTTTTGGACAGGGAGCGCCGGGGAGCTGTTTTTT

V: TRBV7-2
J: TRBJ1-4
size: few
D: -
CDR3: CASSPEDGTAFNEKLFF
DNA: TGTGCCAGCAGCCCCGAAGACGGGACCGCCTTTAATGAAAAACTGTTTTTT

V: TRBV18
J: TRBJ2-7
size: few
D: TRBD2
CDR3: CASSPQAGALVYEQYF
DNA: TGTGCCAGCTCACCGCAAGCGGGAGCCCTCGTCTACGAGCAGTACTTC

V: TRBV11-3
J: TRBJ2-2
size: -
D: -
CDR3: CASSSSWPNTGELFF
DNA: TGTGCCAGCAGCTCTTCTTGGCCTAACACCGGGGAGCTGTTTTTT

V: TRBV4-1
J: TRBJ1-1
size: few
D: TRBD1
CDR3: CASSTRQGGTEAFF
DNA: TGCGCCAGCAGCACCCGACAGGGGGGAACTGAAGCTTTCTTT

V: TRBV28
J: TRBJ2-4
size: few
D: -
CDR3: CASSQVPKNIQYF
DNA: TGTGCCAGTTCACAGGTCCCCAAAAACATTCAGTACTTC

V: TRBV29-1
J: TRBJ1-2
size: -
D: -
CDR3: CSVDRPDGYTF
DNA: TGCAGCGTTGATCGCCCCGACGGCTACACCTTC

V: TRBV6-1
J: TRBJ1-1
size: many
D: -
CDR3: CASKIAPESNTEAFF
DNA: TGTGCCAGCAAAATAGCACCGGAAAGTAATACTGAAGCTTTCTTT

V: TRBV20-1
J: TRBJ2-1
size: many
D: TRBD2
CDR3: CSARGGAGGMVYEQFF
DNA: TGCAGTGCTAGAGGAGGTGCGGGAGGGATGGTCTATGAGCAGTTCTTC

V: TRBV19
J: TRBJ1-5
size: -
D: TRBD1
CDR3: CASSIPGQGRNQPQHF
DNA: TGTGCCAGTAGTATACCGGGACAGGGACGCAATCAGCCCCAGCATTTT

V: TRBV12-5
J: TRBJ2-7
size: many
D: -
CDR3: CASGLLQGDPSYEQYF
DNA: TGTGCTAGTGGCCTCTTACAGGGAGACCCATCCTACGAGCAGTACTTC

V: TRBV6-2/TRBV6-3
J: TRBJ1-5
size: many
D: TRBD1
CDR3: CASSLDRVSNQPQHF
DNA: TGTGCCAGCAGTCTGGACAGGGTGAGCAATCAGCCCCAGCATTTT

V: TRBV7-2
J: TRBJ1-1
size: few
D: -
CDR3: CASSVLPPTLNTEAFF
DNA: TGTGCCAGCAGCGTCCTCCCCCCCACACTAAACACTGAAGCTTTCTTT

V: TRBV20-1
J: TRBJ2-5
size: many
D: TRBD1
CDR3: CSVDRGSETQYF
DNA: TGCAGTGTAGACAGGGGGTCTGAGACCCAGTACTTC

V: TRBV7-2
J: TRBJ1-2
size: many
D: TRBD1
CDR3: CASSLALAGQGTYGYTF
DNA: TGTGCCAGCAGCTTAGCGCTAGCGGGACAGGGGACCTACGGCTACACCTTC

V: TRBV27
J: TRBJ2-7
size: -
D: TRBD1
CDR3: CATTGGSSYEQHF
DNA: TGTGCCACTACAGGGGGCAGCTCCTACGAGCAGCACTTC

V: TRBV2
J: TRBJ1-2
size: many
D: -
CDR3: CASSPQGGYTF
DNA: TGTGCCAGCAGTCCCCAGGGTGGCTACACCTTC

V: TRBV27
J: TRBJ1-6
size: many
D: -
CDR3: CASSMTSRVVPLHF
DNA: TGTGCCAGCAGCATGACCTCCAGGGTAGTTCCCCTCCACTTT

V: TRBV7-2
J: TRBJ2-7
size: many
D: -
CDR3: CASSLGPTDYEQYF
DNA: TGTGCCAGCAGCTTAGGCCCGACAGATTACGAGCAGTACTTC

V: TRBV7-9
J: TRBJ2-4
size: -
D: -
CDR3: CASSPRRGQAKNIQYF
DNA: TGTGCCAGCAGCCCTCGGAGGGGTCAAGCCAAAAACATTCAGTACTTC

V: TRBV27
J: TRBJ2-7
size: many
D: TRBD2
CDR3: CASSSGLALSYEQYF
DNA: TGTGCCAGCAGTTCGGGACTAGCGCTTTCCTACGAGCAGTACTTC

V: TRBV29-1
J: TRBJ2-1
size: few
D: TRBD1
CDR3: CSVSGQGWNEQFF
DNA: TGCAGCGTCTCCGGACAGGGGTGGAATGAGCAGTTCTTC

V: TRBV7-2
J: TRBJ2-2
size: many
D: -
CDR3: CASSLQEHGELFF
DNA: TGTGCCAGCAGCTTACAGGAACACGGGGAGCTGTTTTTT

V: TRBV6-5
J: TRBJ2-2
size: many
D: TRBD2
CDR3: CASSYRAGGTGTGELFF
DNA: TGTGCCAGCAGTTACCGAGCGGGAGGAACGGGAACCGGGGAGCTGTTTTTT

V: TRBV12-5
J: TRBJ1-5
size: many
D: TRBD1
CDR3: CASGPGQVSNQPQHF
DNA: TGTGCTAGTGGTCCCGGACAGGTTAGCAATCAGCCCCAGCATTTT

V: TRBV28
J: TRBJ1-3
size: many
D: -
CDR3: CASSLGSLAGNTIYF
DNA: TGTGCCAGCAGTTTGGGGTCGTTGGCTGGAAACACCATATATTTT

V: TRBV3-1
J: TRBJ1-2
size: -
D: TRBD1
CDR3: CASNQDWGTVTNYGYTF
DNA: TGTGCCAGCAACCAAGATTGGGGGACAGTTACTAACTATGGCTACACCTTC

V: TRBV18
J: TRBJ1-2
size: -
D: TRBD1
CDR3: CASSPVQGGFSGGYTF
DNA: TGTGCCAGCTCACCCGTCCAGGGGGGTTTCTCGGGTGGCTACACCTTC

V: TRBV7-2
J: TRBJ2-5
size: many
D: -
CDR3: CASSPWTFTSQEMTQYF
DNA: TGTGCCAGCAGCCCCTGGACATTTACATCGCAAGAGATGACCCAGTACTTC

V: TRBV20-1
J: TRBJ2-3
size: many
D: TRBD2
CDR3: CSPGLAGGLGTDTQYF
DNA: TGCAGTCCTGGACTAGCGGGAGGATTAGGCACAGATACGCAGTATTTT

V: TRBV20-1
J: TRBJ2-2
size: few
D: -
CDR3: CSASLQSQTGELFF
DNA: TGCAGTGCTAGTTTGCAGAGTCAGACCGGGGAGCTGTTTTTT

V: TRBV7-2
J: TRBJ2-7
size: -
D: TRBD1
CDR3: CASRELSGTGAYEQYF
DNA: TGTGCCAGCAGGGAGTTGTCCGGGACAGGGGCCTACGAGCAGTACTTC

V: TRBV12-3/TRBV12-4
J: TRBJ2-6
size: -
D: TRBD2
CDR3: CASSSRGTGANVLTF
DNA: TGTGCCAGCAGTTCGCGGGGGACTGGGGCCAACGTCCTGACTTTC

V: TRBV3-1
J: TRBJ2-7
size: -
D: TRBD2
CDR3: CASRGTSGNYEQYF
DNA: TGTGCCAGCAGGGGGACTAGCGGGAACTACGAGCAGTACTTC

V: TRBV11-2
J: TRBJ2-5
size: -
D: TRBD2
CDR3: CASSLEPTLAGGQTQYF
DNA: TGTGCCAGCAGCTTAGAACCGACCCTAGCGGGAGGGCAGACCCAGTACTTC

V: TRBV6-8
J: TRBJ2-7
size: many
D: -
CDR3: CASSYADGSYEQYF
DNA: TGTGCCAGCAGTTACGCCGACGGGTCCTACGAGCAGTACTTC